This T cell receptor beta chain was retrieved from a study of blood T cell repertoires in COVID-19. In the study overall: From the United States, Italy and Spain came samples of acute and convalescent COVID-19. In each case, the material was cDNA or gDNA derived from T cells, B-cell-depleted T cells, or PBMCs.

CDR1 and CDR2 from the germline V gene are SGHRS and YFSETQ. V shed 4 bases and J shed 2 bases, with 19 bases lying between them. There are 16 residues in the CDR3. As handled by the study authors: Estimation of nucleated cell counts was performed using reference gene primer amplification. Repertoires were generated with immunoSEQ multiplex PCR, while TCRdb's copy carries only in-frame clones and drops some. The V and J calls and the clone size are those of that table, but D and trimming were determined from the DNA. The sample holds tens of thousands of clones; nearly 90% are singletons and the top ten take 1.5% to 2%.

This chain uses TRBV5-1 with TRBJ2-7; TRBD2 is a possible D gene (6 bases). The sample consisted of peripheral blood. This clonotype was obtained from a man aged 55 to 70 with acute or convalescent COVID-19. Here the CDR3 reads CASSQTDRGSPYEQYF. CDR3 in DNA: TGCGCCAGCAGCCAGACAGATCGGGGGTCTCCCTACGAGCAGTACTTC.